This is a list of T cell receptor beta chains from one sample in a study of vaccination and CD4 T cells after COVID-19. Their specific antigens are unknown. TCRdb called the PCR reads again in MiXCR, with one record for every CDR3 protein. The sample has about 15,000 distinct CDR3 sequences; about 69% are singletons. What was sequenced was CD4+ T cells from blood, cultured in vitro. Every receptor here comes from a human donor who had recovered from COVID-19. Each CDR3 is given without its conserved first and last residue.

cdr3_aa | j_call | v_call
ASSPGQAYGYT | TRBJ1-2 | TRBV7-6
ASSLLHTGRRYGYT | TRBJ1-2 | TRBV27
ASRRTGARTGELF | TRBJ2-2 | TRBV7-2
ASSVVGKTQY | TRBJ2-5 | TRBV9
SAGPGQGLNEQF | TRBJ2-1 | TRBV20-1
SARPPPKDRGGSYT | TRBJ1-2 | TRBV20-1
ASSINGQGIHEQY | TRBJ2-7 | TRBV19
ATSDQLAGDGNTGELF | TRBJ2-2 | TRBV24-1
ASRPREAGELF | TRBJ2-2 | TRBV2
ASRPGQRSPLH | TRBJ1-6 | TRBV7-9
ASSLNPTDTEAF | TRBJ1-1 | TRBV7-3
ASRFTWQSPLH | TRBJ1-6 | TRBV11-2
ASSYLPSGTWATQY | TRBJ2-5 | TRBV6-5
ASSDSTGGPDTQY | TRBJ2-3 | TRBV6-4
SAVDRSGYNSPLH | TRBJ1-6 | TRBV20-1
ATSATDTQY | TRBJ2-3 | TRBV24-1
ASSLGSNYGYT | TRBJ1-2 | TRBV27
ASSLDLPLH | TRBJ1-6 | TRBV11-2
ASSSTQGRETQY | TRBJ2-5 | TRBV7-7
RTAKGGDQPQH | TRBJ1-5 | TRBV20-1
ASSYREGNQPQH | TRBJ1-5 | TRBV7-2
ATSPRDRASSYNSPLH | TRBJ1-6 | TRBV15
ASSISQSKTGYT | TRBJ1-2 | TRBV19
LPRRGMTGEQY | TRBJ2-7 | TRBV20-1
ASKDFSYGYT | TRBJ1-2 | TRBV19
ASSDRASQPQH | TRBJ1-5 | TRBV27
ATGAGEGTGELF | TRBJ2-2 | TRBV2
ASTPTQGYQPQH | TRBJ1-5 | TRBV19
SGLTGVATNEKLF | TRBJ1-4 | TRBV29-1
ASIIGGGNQPQH | TRBJ1-5 | TRBV27
ASARGGDNSPLH | TRBJ1-6 | TRBV7-2
ASTKKWTSSSPLH | TRBJ1-6 | TRBV6-1
ASSYVQGASEAF | TRBJ1-1 | TRBV6-5
ASSQDWGLGVRENYGYT | TRBJ1-2 | TRBV4-3
ASSPHRERGYGYT | TRBJ1-2 | TRBV12-3/TRBV12-4
ASSLIPGTQPQH | TRBJ1-5 | TRBV5-1
ASSPRAMKQGNEAF | TRBJ1-1 | TRBV7-2
ASTQGNSNQPQH | TRBJ1-5 | TRBV7-9
ASSIDRNMNTEAF | TRBJ1-1 | TRBV19
ATSRGEGSGANVLT | TRBJ2-6 | TRBV15
SVVLNPEGNQPQH | TRBJ1-5 | TRBV29-1
ASSRTAVPIFGANYGYT | TRBJ1-2 | TRBV27
ASSPGLAGGYEQF | TRBJ2-1 | TRBV27
ASSLIGGLLAF | TRBJ1-1 | TRBV6-2/TRBV6-3
ASSLITGAYSNQPQH | TRBJ1-5 | TRBV5-8
ASSLQARDGYT | TRBJ1-2 | TRBV27
ASSYKGGPHSYGYT | TRBJ1-2 | TRBV6-5
ASSIGTGRSGNTIY | TRBJ1-3 | TRBV7-6